A selection of T cell receptor beta chains follows, all from one sample in a study of cytomegalovirus exposure and HLA in healthy donors. The assay was immunoSEQ multiplex PCR, and TCRdb's table has in-frame clones only and misses some. The sample lists about 170,000 clones; about 72% were seen once. The sequenced sample was PBMCs. Source of these receptors: a girl aged 10 to 17 in good health and CMV-seronegative. Each CDR3 is given with its conserved first and last residue. D genes are given only for firm matches. Clone size appears in some rows only: once, few, many, or a class for an expanded clone.

clone_size j_call d_call v_call cdr3_aa
. TRBJ1-1 . TRBV5-5 CASSWAQDTEAFF
. TRBJ1-3 . TRBV27 CASSPRQLHSGNTIYF
. TRBJ2-7 . TRBV14 CASSQDRDEQYF
once TRBJ2-6 TRBD1 TRBV15 CATSRSQGALAGANVLTF
. TRBJ2-3 TRBD1 TRBV5-4 CAIIRQGTDTQYF
once TRBJ2-7 . TRBV5-1 CASSYRDKEYEQYF
. TRBJ1-4 . TRBV30 CAWRWGPSNEKLFF
. TRBJ2-7 TRBD2 TRBV4-1 CASSQESRSGAGEQYF
. TRBJ1-5 . TRBV19 CASSPLAGNTGQPQHF
few TRBJ1-2 . TRBV19 CASSGERGGLTYGYTF
. TRBJ1-2 . TRBV27 CASSLTGNYGYTF
. TRBJ2-5 TRBD2 TRBV29-1 CSAPPLADQETQYF
. TRBJ1-2 . TRBV5-1 CASSLGTLYSGYTF
. TRBJ2-1 . TRBV19 CATMAPGNEQFF
. TRBJ1-5 . TRBV7-9 CASSKSQGTGHQPQHF
. TRBJ1-2 . TRBV28 CASAQGYGYTF
. TRBJ1-4 TRBD1 TRBV5-1 CASSLGQGSGEKLFF
. TRBJ1-4 . TRBV10-3 CAISESGVVEKLFF
. TRBJ1-1 TRBD1 TRBV10-2 CASLGTGRTEAFF
. TRBJ2-3 . TRBV9 CASGGRLASDTQYF
. TRBJ2-1 . TRBV7-9 CASSLAGGREQFF
. TRBJ1-1 TRBD1 TRBV4-1 CASSRPGQGPSEAFF
few TRBJ1-6 TRBD1 TRBV25-1 CASSGSDRGNSPLHF
few TRBJ2-1 . TRBV2 CASSYSNEQFF
few TRBJ1-5 TRBD1 TRBV6-6 CASSPQEGARDQPQHF
. TRBJ1-2 TRBD1 TRBV7-9 CASSPQGSYTF
. TRBJ1-1 TRBD1 TRBV6-5 CASGTGMRSEAFF
few TRBJ2-1 . TRBV6-5 CASSYYEGERFF
. TRBJ1-2 . TRBV5-8 CASSLQGSQAGYTF
few TRBJ1-2 . TRBV13 CASAGSNYGYTF
once TRBJ2-7 TRBD1 TRBV19 CASSIDATGHKYF
. TRBJ1-1 . TRBV5-4 CASSLQGSNTEAFF
. TRBJ2-1 . TRBV7-3 CASSPSLGGGDEQFF
few TRBJ1-2 . TRBV4-1 CASSQVGAGANYGYTF
. TRBJ2-5 . TRBV9 CATAGGAEETQYF
. TRBJ2-1 . TRBV7-8 CASNQHYNEQFF
. TRBJ2-2 . TRBV11-2 CASSRGTSNTGELFF
. TRBJ1-5 TRBD1 TRBV6-5 CASSYRTGDQPQHF
. TRBJ2-5 TRBD2 TRBV7-2 CASSLGLEGTQYF
. TRBJ2-7 TRBD1 TRBV5-1 CASSGSGTDLYEQYF
. TRBJ1-2 . TRBV6-6 CAAHPGSTSFHYGYTF
. TRBJ2-3 TRBD1 TRBV5-8 CASSPDRGLTDTQYF